Below, 17 T cell receptor beta chains from the same sample are listed, as sequenced in a study of regulatory T cells in long-lasting Graves disease. Time point noted: newly diagnosed GD, antithyroid drugs for less than 3 months. PBMC-extracted RNA yielded the TCR library. Construction of TCR beta libraries relied on iRepertoire HTBI primers and on Arm-PCR targeting CDR3 regions. Each CDR3 protein gets one entry after TCRdb re-called the multiplex PCR reads with MiXCR. The repertoire holds roughly 400,000 distinct CDR3 sequences, with about 15% as singletons. In addition, the sample was reused for a study of T cells in Graves' hyperthyroidism and ophthalmopathy.

Source: peripheral blood mononuclear cells (PBMCs), taken at new diagnosis, from a patient treated with antithyroid drugs. All receptors come from a middle-aged woman with Graves disease.

The rearrangement links TRBV12-3 or TRBV12-4 to TRBJ1-1, with TRBD1 matching over 11 bases. Trimming at V came to 5 bases and at J to 6 bases, leaving 8 bases not matched to a gene. The CDR3 extends over 15 amino acids. In DNA, the CDR3 is TGTGCCAGCAGTGACAGGACAGGGGGCTTCGCTGAAGCTTTCTTT. Its protein is CASSDRTGGFAEAFF.

The J gene is TRBJ2-1, the V gene TRBV27, with D possibly matching TRBD2 (7 bases). The CDR3 totals 15 residues. Germline assignment: CDR1 MNHEY and CDR2 SMNVEV (reference sequence). V gave up 4 bases and J gave up 8 bases, with 18 bases separating them. CDR3 region: CASSSGGGGAYEQFF. In nucleotides, the CDR3 is TGTGCCAGCAGTTCAGGTGGTGGGGGGGCCTATGAGCAGTTCTTC.

This clonotype was seen at least ten times. J is TRBJ2-1 and V is TRBV7-3, with 8 bases that match TRBD2. The ends lost 5 bases at V and 6 bases at J; junction bases unmatched: 6. In germline, CDR1 is SGHTA, CDR2 FQGTGA. The CDR3 loop spans 14 amino acids. CDR3 protein: CASSHSGISNEQFF. The CDR3 nucleotides are TGTGCCAGCAGCCATAGCGGGATAAGCAATGAGCAGTTCTTC.

This clonotype was seen only a few times. V and J are TRBV28 and TRBJ2-7, with a possible D match to TRBD1 (6 bases). The V and J ends lost 4 bases and 3 bases respectively, with 13 bases between them. The CDR3 is made up of 14 amino acids. CDR1 MDHEN and CDR2 SYDVKM come from the germline V gene. The CDR3 loop is CASSWGLVGYEQYF. The CDR3, as DNA: TGTGCCAGCAGTTGGGGGCTAGTTGGCTACGAGCAGTACTTC.

At least ten counts were recorded for this clonotype. The rearrangement joins TRBV5-8 to TRBJ1-2, with TRBD1 identical over 9 bases. The CDR3 contains 13 residues. J gave up 6 bases and V 4 bases, and 4 bases lay outside the gene matches. Germline V gene sequence: CDR1 SGHTS, CDR2 YDEGEE. The CDR3 DNA follows: TGTGCCAGCAGCCGGGACAGGGTTCATGGCTACACCTTC. Its protein is CASSRDRVHGYTF.

The chain has TRBV12-3 or TRBV12-4 and TRBJ2-1; TRBD2 matches at 8 bases. Gene TRBJ2-5 matches the end of the DNA better, so the J call may be wrong. The length of the CDR3 is 12 residues. DNA for the CDR3: TGTGCCAGCAGCACTAGCGGAGAGACCCAGTACTTC. Translating gives CASSTSGETQYF.

Comments on this clonotype: A much larger clone lies one base from this, so it may be a read error. The chain uses TRBV5-6 and TRBJ2-1; 13 bases line up with TRBD2. The V and J ends lost 4 bases and 4 bases, in that order; junction bases with no gene match: 5. Germline V gene sequence: CDR1 SGHDT, CDR2 YYEEEE. The CDR3 spans 16 residues. The CDR3 nucleotides read TGTGCCAGCAGCGAAATGGGACTAGCGGGGTACAATGAGCAGTTCTTC. Its protein product is CASSEMGLAGYNEQFF.

This clonotype was seen only a few times. V usage is TRBV28 and J usage is TRBJ1-1; no firm D call. The CDR3 contains 14 residues. With 3 bases removed from V and 3 bases from J, the gap between germline ends came to 11 bases. The V gene's germline CDR1 is MDHEN and CDR2 SYDVKM. Here the CDR3 reads CASSFGQADTEAFF. The DNA for the CDR3 is TGTGCCAGCAGTTTTGGGCAGGCGGACACTGAAGCTTTCTTT.

This clonotype was seen only a few times. The V gene is TRBV5-4, the J gene TRBJ2-2; a weak D match, TRBD1 (7 bases). Deletions cut 6 bases from V and 4 bases from J, with 13 bases between. The germline V gene encodes CDR1 SGHNT and CDR2 YYREEE (reference sequence). The CDR3 consists of 14 residues. CDR3 in DNA: TGTGCCAGCACTAGACAGGGAGGCACCGGGGAGCTGTTTTTT. It encodes CASTRQGGTGELFF.

V is TRBV5-1 and J is TRBJ2-6; 8 positions agree with TRBD1. V trimming: 5 bases; J trimming: 0 bases; junction bases outside the gene matches: 7. Germline values: CDR1 SGHRS, CDR2 YFSETQ. This CDR3 spans 17 amino acids. The CDR3 coding sequence is TGCGCCAGCAGGAAGGGGACAGGCAGCTCTGGGGCCAACGTCCTGACTTTC. It translates to CASRKGTGSSGANVLTF.

This clonotype occurred many times. The V call is TRBV12-3 or TRBV12-4, the J call TRBJ1-5; possible D gene TRBD1, 5 bases. V was clipped by 5 bases and J by 5 bases, with 7 bases between them. The CDR3 contains 12 residues. DNA of the CDR3: TGTGCCAGCAGTGACAGATATCAGCCCCAGCATTTT. It specifies CASSDRYQPQHF.

This clonotype occurred many times. The chain uses TRBV6-1 and TRBJ2-5; D is unclear. Per germline, CDR1 MNHNS and CDR2 SASEGT. CDR3 size: 15 residues. V was trimmed by 6 bases and J by 2 bases, leaving 16 bases between them. The CDR3 DNA is TGTGCCAGCAGCCCAACCCGATTACTACAAGAGACCCAGTACTTC. As protein: CASSPTRLLQETQYF.

In this sample, this clonotype turned up a few times. This chain links TRBV20-1 with TRBJ2-1; the match to TRBD2 covers 8 bases. Germline loops: CDR1 DFQATT, CDR2 SNEGSKA (reference sequence). V was pared by 6 bases and J by 0 bases, with 10 bases of the junction left unmatched. The CDR3 is 16 amino acids. CDR3 loop: CSASLLAVNSYNEQFF. Written as DNA, the CDR3 is TGCAGTGCGAGTTTACTAGCGGTCAACTCCTACAATGAGCAGTTCTTC.

Judged by abundance, this clonotype is medium-sized. The rearrangement joins TRBV27 to TRBJ1-6; 8 positions match TRBD1. The CDR3 length is 16 residues. Per germline, CDR1 MNHEY and CDR2 SMNVEV (reference sequence). Germline trimming cut 4 bases from V and 9 bases from J; bases unmatched to any gene: 11. The CDR3 region is CASSSERQGSGSPLHF. The CDR3 DNA is TGTGCCAGCAGTTCCGAGAGACAGGGGAGTGGTTCACCCCTCCACTTT.

The chain recombines TRBV6-2 or TRBV6-3 with TRBJ2-1; a possible D gene is TRBD1 (6 bases). Looked up from germline, CDR1 is MNHEY and CDR2 is SVGEGT. This CDR3 is built from 13 residues. The germline V and J ends were trimmed by 4 bases and 5 bases, with 9 bases remaining between them. CDR3 region: CASSSGAHNEQFF. CDR3 DNA sequence: TGTGCCAGCAGTTCAGGGGCCCACAATGAGCAGTTCTTC.

This chain uses TRBV5-1 with TRBJ2-1; 8 nucleotides match TRBD2. The V gene end was trimmed by 3 bases and the J gene end by 8 bases; junction bases not matched to a gene: 13. This CDR3 has 16 amino acids. CDR1 and CDR2 (germline): SGHRS, YFSETQ. The CDR3 spells CASSSWRGESSYEQFF. Here the CDR3 DNA reads TGCGCCAGCAGCTCATGGCGGGGGGAGTCTAGCTATGAGCAGTTCTTC.

This clonotype has at least ten counts. The V call is TRBV10-3, the J call TRBJ1-1, with a possible D match to TRBD1 (5 bases). The CDR3 length is 13 residues. V was trimmed by 2 bases and J by 8 bases, leaving 12 bases between them. Germline V gene sequence: CDR1 ENHRY, CDR2 SYGVKD. CDR3 DNA sequence: TGTGCCATCAGTGAGAGAGGGGAGGAGGAAGCTTTCTTT. Translation gives CAISERGEEEAFF.